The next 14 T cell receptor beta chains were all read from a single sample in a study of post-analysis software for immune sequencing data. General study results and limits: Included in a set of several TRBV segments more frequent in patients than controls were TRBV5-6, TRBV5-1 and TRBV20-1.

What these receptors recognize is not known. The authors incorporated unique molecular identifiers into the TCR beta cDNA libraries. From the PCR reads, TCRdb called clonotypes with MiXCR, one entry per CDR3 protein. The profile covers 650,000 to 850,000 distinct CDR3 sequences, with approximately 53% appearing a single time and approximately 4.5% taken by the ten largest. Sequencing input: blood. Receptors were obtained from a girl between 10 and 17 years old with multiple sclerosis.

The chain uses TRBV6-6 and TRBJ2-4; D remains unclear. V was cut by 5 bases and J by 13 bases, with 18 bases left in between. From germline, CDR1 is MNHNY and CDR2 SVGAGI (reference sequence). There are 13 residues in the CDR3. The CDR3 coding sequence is TGTGCCAGCAGTCAGGAGTCTCCTACCGGGCAGTACTTC. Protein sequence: CASSQESPTGQYF.

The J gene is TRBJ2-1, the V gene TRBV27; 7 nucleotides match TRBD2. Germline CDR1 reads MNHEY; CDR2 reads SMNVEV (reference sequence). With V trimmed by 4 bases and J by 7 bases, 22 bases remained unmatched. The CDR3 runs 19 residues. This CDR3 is CASSSLSLGWEGHANEQFF. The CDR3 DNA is TGTGCCAGCAGTTCGTTATCCTTAGGGTGGGAGGGCCATGCTAATGAGCAGTTCTTC.

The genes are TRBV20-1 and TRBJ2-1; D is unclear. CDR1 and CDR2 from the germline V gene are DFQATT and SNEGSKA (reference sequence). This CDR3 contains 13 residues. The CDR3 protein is CSSKFTPLDEQFF. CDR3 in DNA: TGCAGCTCGAAGTTTACCCCTCTTGATGAGCAGTTCTTC.

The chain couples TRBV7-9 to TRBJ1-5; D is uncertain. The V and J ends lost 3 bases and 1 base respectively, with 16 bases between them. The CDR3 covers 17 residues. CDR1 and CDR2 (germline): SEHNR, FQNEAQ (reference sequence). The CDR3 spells CASSFQAPGGSNQPQHF. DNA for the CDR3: TGTGCCAGCAGCTTTCAGGCTCCGGGAGGCAGCAATCAGCCCCAGCATTTT.

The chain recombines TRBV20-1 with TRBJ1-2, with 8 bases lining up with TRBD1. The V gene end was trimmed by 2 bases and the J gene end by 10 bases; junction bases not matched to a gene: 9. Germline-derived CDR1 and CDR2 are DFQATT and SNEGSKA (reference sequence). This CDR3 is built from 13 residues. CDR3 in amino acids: CSARLGQAIIYTF. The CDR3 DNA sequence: TGCAGTGCTAGACTGGGACAGGCTATTATCTACACCTTC.

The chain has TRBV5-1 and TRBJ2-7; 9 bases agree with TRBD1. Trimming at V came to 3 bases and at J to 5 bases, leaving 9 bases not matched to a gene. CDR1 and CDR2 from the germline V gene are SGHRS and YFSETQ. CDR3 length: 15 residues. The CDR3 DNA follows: TGCGCCAGCAGCTCCCCTCTGGGACAGGGAAACGAGCAGTACTTC. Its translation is CASSSPLGQGNEQYF. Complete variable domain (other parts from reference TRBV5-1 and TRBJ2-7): KAGVTQTPRYLIKTRGQQVTLSCSPISGHRSVSWYQQTPGQGLQFLFEYFSETQRNKGNFPGRFSGRQFSNSRSEMNVSTLELGDSALYLCASSSPLGQGNEQYFGPGTRLTVT.

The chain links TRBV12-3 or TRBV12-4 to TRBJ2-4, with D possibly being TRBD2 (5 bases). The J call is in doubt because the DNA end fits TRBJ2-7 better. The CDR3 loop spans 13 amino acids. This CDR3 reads CASSTEGYYEQYF. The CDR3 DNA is TGTGCCAGCAGTACCGAGGGCTACTACGAGCAGTACTTC.

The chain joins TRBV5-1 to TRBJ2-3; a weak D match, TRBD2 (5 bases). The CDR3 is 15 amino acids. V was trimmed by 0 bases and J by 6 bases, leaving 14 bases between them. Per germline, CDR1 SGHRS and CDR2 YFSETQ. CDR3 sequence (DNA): TGCGCCAGCAGCTTGGACAACGGGAACACGGATACGCAGTATTTT. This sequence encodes CASSLDNGNTDTQYF.

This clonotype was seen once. The CDR3 here is CSVEAIWGDTQYF. The CDR3 nucleotides are TGCAGCGTTGAGGCGATATGGGGGGATACGCAGTATTTT. The V gene is TRBV29-1, the J gene TRBJ2-3; either TRBD1 or TRBD2 may supply D (5 bases each). V was clipped by 3 bases and J by 6 bases, with 13 bases between them. Germline loops: CDR1 SQVTM, CDR2 ANQGSEA. The CDR3 runs 13 residues.

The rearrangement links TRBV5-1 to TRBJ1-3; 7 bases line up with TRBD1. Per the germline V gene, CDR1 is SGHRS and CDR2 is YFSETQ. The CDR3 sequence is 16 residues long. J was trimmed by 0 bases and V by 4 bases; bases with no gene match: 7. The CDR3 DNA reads TGCGCCAGCAGCCAGGGGGACAGCGGCTCTGGAAACACCATATATTTT. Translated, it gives CASSQGDSGSGNTIYF.

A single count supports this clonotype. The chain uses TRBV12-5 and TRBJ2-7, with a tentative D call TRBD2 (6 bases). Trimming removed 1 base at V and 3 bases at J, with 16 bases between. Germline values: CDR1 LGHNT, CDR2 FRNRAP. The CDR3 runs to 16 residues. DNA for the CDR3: TGTGCTAGTGGTTTGGGCGGGACGGCCAAGATCTACGAGCAGTACTTC. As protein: CASGLGGTAKIYEQYF. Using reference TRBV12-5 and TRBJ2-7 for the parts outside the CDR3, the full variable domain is DARVTQTPRHKVTEMGQEVTMRCQPILGHNTVFWYRQTMMQGLELLAYFRNRAPLDDSGMPKDRFSAEMPDATLATLKIQPSEPRDSAVYFCASGLGGTAKIYEQYFGPGTRLTVT.

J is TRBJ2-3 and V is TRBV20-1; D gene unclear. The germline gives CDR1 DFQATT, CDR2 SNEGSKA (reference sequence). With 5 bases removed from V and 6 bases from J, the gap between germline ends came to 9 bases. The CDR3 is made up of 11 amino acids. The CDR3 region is CSAGPGDTQYF. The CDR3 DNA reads TGCAGTGCTGGCCCCGGGGATACGCAGTATTTT.

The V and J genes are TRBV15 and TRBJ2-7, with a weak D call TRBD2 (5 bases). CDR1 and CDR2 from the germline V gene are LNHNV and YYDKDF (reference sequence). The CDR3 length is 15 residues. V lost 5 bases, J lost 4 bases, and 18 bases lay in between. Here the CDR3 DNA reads TGTGCCACCAGCGGGGAGACCACCTCCCGTTACGAGCAGTACTTC. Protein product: CATSGETTSRYEQYF.

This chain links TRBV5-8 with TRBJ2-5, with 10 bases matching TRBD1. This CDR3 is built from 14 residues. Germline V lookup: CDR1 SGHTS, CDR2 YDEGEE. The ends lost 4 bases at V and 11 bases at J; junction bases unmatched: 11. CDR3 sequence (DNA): TGTGCCAGCAGCCTGACAGGGGGCAAGCGGGAGCAGTACTTC. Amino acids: CASSLTGGKREQYF.